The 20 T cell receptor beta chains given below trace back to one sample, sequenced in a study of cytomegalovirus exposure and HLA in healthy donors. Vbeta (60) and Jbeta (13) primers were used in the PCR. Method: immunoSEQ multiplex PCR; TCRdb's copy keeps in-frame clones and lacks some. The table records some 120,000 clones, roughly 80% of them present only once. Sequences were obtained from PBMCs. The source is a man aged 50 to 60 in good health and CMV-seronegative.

The DNA for the CDR3 is TGTGCCAGCAGCTACGCAGGGTTGAACACTGAAGCTTTCTTT. Translated: CASSYAGLNTEAFF. V is TRBV7-8 and J is TRBJ1-1, with a weak D call TRBD1 (5 bases). This CDR3 region has 14 residues. The germline V gene encodes CDR1 SGHVS and CDR2 FQNEAQ. Between the trimmed V and J ends, which lost 4 bases and 0 bases, there was a span of 9 bases.

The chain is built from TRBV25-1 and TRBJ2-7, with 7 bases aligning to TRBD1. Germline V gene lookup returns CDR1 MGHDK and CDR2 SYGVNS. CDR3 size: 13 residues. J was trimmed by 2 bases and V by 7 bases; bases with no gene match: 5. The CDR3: CASTRGPPYEQYF. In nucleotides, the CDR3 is TGTGCCAGCACGAGGGGGCCGCCCTACGAGCAGTACTTC.

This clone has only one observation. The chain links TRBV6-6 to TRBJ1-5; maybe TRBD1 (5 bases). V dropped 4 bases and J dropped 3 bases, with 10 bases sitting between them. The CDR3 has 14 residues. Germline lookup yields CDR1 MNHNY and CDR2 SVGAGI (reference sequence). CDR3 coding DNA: TGTGCCAGCAGTTCCGACAGTTTCAATCAGCCCCAGCATTTT. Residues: CASSSDSFNQPQHF.

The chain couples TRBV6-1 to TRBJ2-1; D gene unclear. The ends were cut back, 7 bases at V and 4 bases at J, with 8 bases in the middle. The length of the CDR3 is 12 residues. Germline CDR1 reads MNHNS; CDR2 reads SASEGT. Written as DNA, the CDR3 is TGTGCCAGCACCGCTAGTTACAATGAGCAGTTCTTC. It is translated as CASTASYNEQFF.

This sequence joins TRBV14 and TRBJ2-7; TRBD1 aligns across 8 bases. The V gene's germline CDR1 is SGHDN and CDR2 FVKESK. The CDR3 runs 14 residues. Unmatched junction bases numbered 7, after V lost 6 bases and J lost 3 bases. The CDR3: CASSQGQARYEQYF. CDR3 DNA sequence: TGTGCCAGCAGTCAGGGACAGGCTCGCTACGAGCAGTACTTC.

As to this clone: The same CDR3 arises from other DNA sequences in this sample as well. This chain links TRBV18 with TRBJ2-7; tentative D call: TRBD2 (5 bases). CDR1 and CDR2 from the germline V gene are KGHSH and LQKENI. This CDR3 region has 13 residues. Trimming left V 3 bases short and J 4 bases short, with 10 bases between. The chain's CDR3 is CASSPPAGYEQYF. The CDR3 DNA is TGTGCCAGCTCACCCCCGGCGGGTTACGAGCAGTACTTC.

CDR3 nucleotides: TGTGCCAGCAGTTTAGCGGGAGGGCCGAGTGAGCAGTTCTTC. Its protein product is CASSLAGGPSEQFF. The chain links TRBV25-1 to TRBJ2-1; 11 bases are a match to TRBD2. The CDR3 totals 14 residues. The junction had 6 bases not matched to a gene; V was cut back by 5 bases and J by 9 bases. CDR1 is MGHDK and CDR2 is SYGVNS in the germline V gene.

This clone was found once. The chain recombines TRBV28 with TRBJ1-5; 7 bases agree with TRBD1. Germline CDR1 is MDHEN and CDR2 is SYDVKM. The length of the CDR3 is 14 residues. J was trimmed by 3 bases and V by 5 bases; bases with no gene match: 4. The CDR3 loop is CASSHRGYNQPQHF. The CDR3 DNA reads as TGTGCCAGCAGTCACAGGGGTTACAATCAGCCCCAGCATTTT.

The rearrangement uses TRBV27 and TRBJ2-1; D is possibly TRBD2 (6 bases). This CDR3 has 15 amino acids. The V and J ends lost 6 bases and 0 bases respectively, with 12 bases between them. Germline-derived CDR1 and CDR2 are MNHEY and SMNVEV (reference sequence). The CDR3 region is CASSPGSSSYNEQFF. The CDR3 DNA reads TGTGCCAGCAGCCCCGGGAGCAGCTCCTACAATGAGCAGTTCTTC.

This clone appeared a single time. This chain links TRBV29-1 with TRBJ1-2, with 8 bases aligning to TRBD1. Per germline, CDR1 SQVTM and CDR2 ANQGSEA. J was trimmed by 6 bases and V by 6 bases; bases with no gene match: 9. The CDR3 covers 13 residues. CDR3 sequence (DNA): TGCAGCGTGACCAGACAGGGGCCGGATGGCTACACCTTC. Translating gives CSVTRQGPDGYTF.

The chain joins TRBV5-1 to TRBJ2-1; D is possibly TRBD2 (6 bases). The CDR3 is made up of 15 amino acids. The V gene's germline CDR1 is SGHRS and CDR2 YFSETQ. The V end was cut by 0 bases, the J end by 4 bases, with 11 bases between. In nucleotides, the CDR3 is TGCGCCAGCAGCTTGGTTAGCGGCCAGTACAATGAGCAGTTCTTC. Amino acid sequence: CASSLVSGQYNEQFF.

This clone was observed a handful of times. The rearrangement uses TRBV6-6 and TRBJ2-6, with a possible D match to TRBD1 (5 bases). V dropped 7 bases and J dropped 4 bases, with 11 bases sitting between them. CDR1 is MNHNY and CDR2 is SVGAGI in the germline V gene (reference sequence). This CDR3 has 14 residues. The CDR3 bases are TGTGCCAGCATTCAGGGTATCGGGGCCAACGTCCTGACTTTC. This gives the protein CASIQGIGANVLTF.

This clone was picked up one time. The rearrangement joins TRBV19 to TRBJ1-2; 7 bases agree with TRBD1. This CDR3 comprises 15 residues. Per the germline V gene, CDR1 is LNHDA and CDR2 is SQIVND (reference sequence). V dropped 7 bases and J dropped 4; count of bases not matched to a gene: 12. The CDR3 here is CASTPLRGTSYGYTF. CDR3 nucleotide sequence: TGTGCCAGTACCCCTCTCAGGGGGACCAGCTATGGCTACACCTTC.

The CDR3 DNA reads TGCGCCAGCAGCTCGGACAGTCGACTGAACACTGAAGCTTTCTTT. Its translation is CASSSDSRLNTEAFF. The chain recombines TRBV5-1 with TRBJ1-1, with D possibly matching TRBD1 (6 bases). This CDR3 spans 15 amino acids. The V end lost 3 bases, the J end lost 0 bases, and 12 bases lay between the germline ends. Germline V gene lookup returns CDR1 SGHRS and CDR2 YFSETQ.

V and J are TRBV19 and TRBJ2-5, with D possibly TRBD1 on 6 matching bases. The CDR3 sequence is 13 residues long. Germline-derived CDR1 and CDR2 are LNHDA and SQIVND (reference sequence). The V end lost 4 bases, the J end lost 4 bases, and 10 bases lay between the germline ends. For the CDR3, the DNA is TGTGCCAGTAGTACTGGGACACTAGAGACCCAGTACTTC. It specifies CASSTGTLETQYF.

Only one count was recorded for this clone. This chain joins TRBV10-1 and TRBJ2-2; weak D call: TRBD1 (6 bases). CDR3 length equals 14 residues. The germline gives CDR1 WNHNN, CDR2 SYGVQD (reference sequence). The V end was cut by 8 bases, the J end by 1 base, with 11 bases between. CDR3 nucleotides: TGCGCCAGCGGGGACACAAAGAACACCGGGGAGCTGTTTTTT. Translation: CASGDTKNTGELFF.

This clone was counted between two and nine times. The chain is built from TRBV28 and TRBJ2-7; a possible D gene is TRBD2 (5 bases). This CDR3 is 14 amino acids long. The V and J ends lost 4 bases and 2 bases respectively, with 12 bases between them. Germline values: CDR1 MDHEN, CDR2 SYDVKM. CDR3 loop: CASSWKEGPYEQYF. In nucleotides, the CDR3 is TGTGCCAGCAGTTGGAAAGAGGGCCCCTACGAGCAGTACTTC. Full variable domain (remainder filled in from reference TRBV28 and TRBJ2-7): DVKVTQSSRYLVKRTGEKVFLECVQDMDHENMFWYRQDPGLGLRLIYFSYDVKMKEKGDIPEGYSVSREKKERFSLILESASTNQTSMYLCASSWKEGPYEQYFGPGTRLTVT.

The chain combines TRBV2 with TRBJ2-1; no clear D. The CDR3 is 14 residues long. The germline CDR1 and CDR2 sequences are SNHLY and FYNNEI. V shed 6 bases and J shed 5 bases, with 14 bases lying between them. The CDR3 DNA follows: TGTGCCAGCAGCGCGATAATTGGGCACAATGAGCAGTTCTTC. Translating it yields CASSAIIGHNEQFF. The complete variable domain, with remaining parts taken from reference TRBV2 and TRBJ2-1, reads EPEVTQTPSHQVTQMGQEVILRCVPISNHLYFYWYRQILGQKVEFLVSFYNNEISEKSEIFDDQFSVERPDGSNFTLKIRSTKLEDSAMYFCASSAIIGHNEQFFGPGTRLTVL.

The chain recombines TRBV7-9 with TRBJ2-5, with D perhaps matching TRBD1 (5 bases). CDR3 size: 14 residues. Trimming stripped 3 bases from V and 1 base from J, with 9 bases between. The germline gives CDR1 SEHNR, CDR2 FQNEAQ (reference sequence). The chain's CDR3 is CASSLGGAQETQYF. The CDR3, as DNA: TGTGCCAGCAGCTTGGGTGGGGCCCAAGAGACCCAGTACTTC.

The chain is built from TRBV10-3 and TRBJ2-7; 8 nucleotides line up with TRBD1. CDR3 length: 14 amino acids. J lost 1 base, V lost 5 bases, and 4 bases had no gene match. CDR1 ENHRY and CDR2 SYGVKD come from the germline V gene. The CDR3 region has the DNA TGTGCCATCAGTTCTGGACAGGGTTCCTACGAGCAGTACTTC. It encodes CAISSGQGSYEQYF.